The T cell receptor (beta chain) under discussion was sequenced for a study of T cell responses to AZD1222 COVID-19 vaccine. Of note for this clone: Relative to the germline gene, one junction end is altered; a read error may explain this.

Clones were read by immunoSEQ multiplex PCR, and TCRdb kept only the in-frame ones, dropping some. Here the sample spans some 190,000 clones, about nine tenths being singletons. The V gene's germline CDR1 is MNHEY and CDR2 SVGAGI. The CDR3 is made up of 13 amino acids. The rearrangement joins TRBV6-5 to TRBJ1-1; a possible D gene is TRBD1 (5 bases). The clonotype comes from an adult who received the AZD1222 COVID-19 vaccine. The source material was peripheral blood, sampled 28 days after the second AZD1222 dose. In nucleotides, the CDR3 is TGTGCCAGCAGACAAAGACAGACTGGGAGGATTTACTTT. Translating it yields CASRQRQTGRIYF.